A selection of T cell receptor beta chains follows, all from one sample in a study of blood T cell repertoires in COVID-19. Here immunoSEQ multiplex PCR was the method, and the copy in TCRdb shows in-frame clones only, minus some. There are approximately 180,000 clones in the sample; roughly 88% occur only once, and approximately 14% lies in the top ten. The sample comprised PBMCs or T cells enriched from blood (not recorded which). The receptors come from a man aged 50-60 years who had recovered from COVID-19. The CDR3 runs from the conserved cysteine through the conserved F or W. The order of the fields is D gene, clone size, J gene, V gene, CDR3 protein, CDR3 DNA. The D gene is left open where the match is weak. For some rows the clone size is stated as once, few or many, or as a class when expanded; others skip it.

- - TRBJ2-2 TRBV25-1 CASSVGATGELFF TGTGCCAGCAGTGTAGGGGCCACCGGGGAGCTGTTTTTT
TRBD1 - TRBJ2-7 TRBV5-1 CASSNRQGDFYEQYF TGCGCCAGCAGCAATAGACAGGGGGATTTCTACGAGCAGTACTTC
- - TRBJ2-3 TRBV30 CAWNPRLSTDTQYF TGTGCCTGGAATCCAAGACTAAGCACAGATACGCAGTATTTT
- - TRBJ1-6 TRBV19 CASRGSRGSNSPLHF TGTGCCAGTAGGGGGAGTCGAGGGTCTAATTCACCCCTCCACTTT
TRBD1 - TRBJ1-3 TRBV3-1/TRBV3-2 CASSHRGQVSGNTIYF TGTGCCAGCAGCCACCGGGGACAGGTCTCTGGAAACACCATATATTTT
TRBD2 - TRBJ2-7 TRBV9 CASSVGRSGTYEQYF TGTGCCAGCAGCGTAGGTAGGAGCGGGACCTACGAGCAGTACTTC
TRBD1 - TRBJ1-1 TRBV5-4 CASSPGTAEAFF TGTGCCAGCAGCCCCGGGACAGCTGAAGCTTTCTTT
- - TRBJ1-1 TRBV29-1 CSVSRGGTEAFF TGCAGCGTTAGCAGGGGAGGGACTGAAGCTTTCTTT
- - TRBJ1-2 TRBV3-1/TRBV3-2 CASSQVLGRPQGYTF TGTGCCAGCAGCCAAGTCTTGGGGCGGCCTCAGGGCTACACCTTC
TRBD1 - TRBJ1-1 TRBV2 CASSFDRALTGAFF TGTGCCAGCAGCTTCGACAGGGCGCTTACAGGAGCTTTCTTT
TRBD1 - TRBJ2-2 TRBV11-2 CASSLIRRQGDTGELFF TGTGCCAGCAGCTTAATCCGCCGACAGGGGGACACCGGGGAGCTGTTTTTT
TRBD2 - TRBJ2-2 TRBV6-2/TRBV6-3 CASSWSSGGAGTGELFF TGTGCCAGCAGTTGGAGTAGCGGGGGGGCCGGCACCGGGGAGCTGTTTTTT
TRBD2 few TRBJ2-7 TRBV10-3 CAISEAGGKAYEQYF TGTGCCATCAGTGAGGCGGGGGGGAAAGCCTACGAGCAGTACTTC
TRBD1 - TRBJ1-6 TRBV5-6 CASRKDRGDHYNSPLHF TGTGCCAGCAGGAAGGACAGGGGGGACCACTATAATTCACCCCTCCACTTT
- - TRBJ2-1 TRBV10-3 CAISLVSSYNEQFF TGTGCCATCAGTTTAGTAAGCTCCTACAATGAGCAGTTCTTC
TRBD1 - TRBJ1-2 TRBV6-5 CASRGQGGYGYTF TGTGCCAGCAGAGGACAGGGGGGCTATGGCTACACCTTC
- - TRBJ1-3 TRBV6-5 CASSYAGSGGNTIYF TGTGCCAGCAGTTACGCCGGGTCTGGGGGAAACACCATATATTTT
TRBD1 - TRBJ1-4 TRBV4-1 CASSQDGSGGFSEKLFF TGCGCCAGCAGCCAAGATGGTTCAGGGGGCTTCTCTGAAAAACTGTTTTTT
- - TRBJ2-2 TRBV6-6 CASSPRGRGKNTGELFF TGTGCCAGCAGTCCCCGGGGGCGGGGGAAAAACACCGGGGAGCTGTTTTTT
TRBD1 few TRBJ1-3 TRBV5-5 CASSLAPGGSGNTIYF TGTGCCAGCAGCTTGGCCCCAGGGGGCTCTGGAAACACCATATATTTT
- - TRBJ2-4 TRBV30 CAWSVKRDIIKNIQYF TGTGCCTGGAGTGTGAAAAGGGACATTATCAAAAACATTCAGTACTTC
- - TRBJ1-1 TRBV14 CASSPLNRFRGERSEAFF TGTGCCAGCAGCCCGCTGAACAGGTTTAGGGGCGAACGGAGTGAAGCTTTCTTT
- - TRBJ2-3 TRBV3-1/TRBV3-2 CASSQVLGTIQYF TGTGCCAGCAGCCAAGTACTAGGAACTATCCAGTATTTT
- - TRBJ2-1 TRBV4-2 CASSQEQGLGDNEQFF TGTGCCAGCAGCCAAGAACAGGGTCTGGGTGACAATGAGCAGTTCTTC
- - TRBJ1-2 TRBV2 CASRSSYGYTF TGTGCCAGCAGGAGTTCCTATGGCTACACCTTC
- - TRBJ2-7 TRBV7-9 CASSSEGLSGYLEQYF TGTGCCAGCAGCTCCGAGGGCCTTAGCGGATACTTGGAGCAGTACTTC
TRBD2 - TRBJ2-5 TRBV12-3/TRBV12-4 CASSGTTPTQYF TGTGCCAGCAGTGGGACTACCCCGACCCAGTACTTC
- - TRBJ1-1 TRBV11-2 CASSSAGAMGNTEAFF TGTGCCAGCAGCTCGGCTGGGGCGATGGGGAACACTGAAGCTTTCTTT
TRBD1 - TRBJ1-1 TRBV5-5 CASSPTGVKDTEAFF TGTGCCAGCAGCCCGACAGGGGTCAAGGACACTGAAGCTTTCTTT
TRBD2 - TRBJ2-3 TRBV4-2 CASSQDIGGGVDTQYF TGTGCCAGCAGCCAAGACATCGGCGGGGGGGTAGATACGCAGTATTTT
- - TRBJ1-6 TRBV11-2 CASSLGVGVNSPLHF TGTGCCAGCAGCTTAGGCGTCGGGGTTAATTCACCCCTCCACTTT
TRBD1 - TRBJ2-1 TRBV19 CASGQGASNEQFF TGTGCCAGTGGACAGGGGGCGAGCAATGAGCAGTTCTTC
TRBD1 - TRBJ1-4 TRBV25-1 CASSKSQGGNEKLFF TGTGCCAGCAGTAAATCACAGGGGGGGAATGAAAAACTGTTTTTT
- - TRBJ2-7 TRBV6-5 CASKGSGTSSYEQYF TGTGCCAGCAAGGGTAGCGGCACAAGCTCCTACGAGCAGTACTTC
TRBD1 - TRBJ1-3 TRBV18 CASSTGVYPGNTIYF TGTGCCAGCTCAACAGGGGTCTACCCTGGAAACACCATATATTTT
TRBD1 few TRBJ1-5 TRBV7-6 CASSLGGGLGQPQHF TGTGCCAGCAGCTTAGGAGGGGGCCTCGGTCAGCCCCAGCATTTT
TRBD1 - TRBJ2-7 TRBV6-6 CASSYFSGGRHEQYF TGTGCCAGCAGTTATTTCTCAGGGGGCCGCCACGAGCAGTACTTC
TRBD1 - TRBJ1-2 TRBV5-1 CASSSTGADGYTF TGCGCCAGCAGCTCGACAGGGGCGGACGGCTACACCTTC
- - TRBJ2-7 TRBV21-1 CASSPLPRGTYEQYF TGTGCCAGCAGCCCACTCCCCCGGGGTACCTACGAGCAGTACTTC
- - TRBJ1-3 TRBV7-8 CASSSWPGNTIYF TGTGCCAGCAGCTCCTGGCCTGGAAACACCATATATTTT
TRBD1 - TRBJ1-5 TRBV19 CASSITGELYQPQHF TGTGCCAGTAGTATAACAGGGGAACTTTATCAGCCCCAGCATTTT
- - TRBJ2-3 TRBV24-1 CATSDLSQGGDTQYF TGTGCCACCAGTGATTTGAGCCAGGGTGGGGATACGCAGTATTTT
TRBD1 - TRBJ2-7 TRBV25-1 CASSADTGTGKAYEQYF TGTGCCAGCAGTGCCGACACGGGGACAGGGAAAGCCTACGAGCAGTACTTC
TRBD2 - TRBJ2-5 TRBV14 CASSQEFGTSGGQETQYF TGTGCCAGCAGCCAAGAATTCGGGACTAGCGGGGGCCAAGAGACCCAGTACTTC
- - TRBJ1-2 TRBV5-6 CASSLSQGPGYTF TGTGCCAGCAGCTTGTCACAGGGACCCGGCTACACCTTC
TRBD1 - TRBJ1-2 TRBV5-1 CASSWTGEDYTF TGCGCCAGCAGCTGGACAGGGGAGGACTACACCTTC
- - TRBJ2-5 TRBV10-3 CATSLQETQYF TGTGCCACGTCCCTTCAAGAGACCCAGTACTTC
TRBD2 - TRBJ2-5 TRBV2 CASSETLAGLQETQYF TGTGCCAGCAGTGAAACGCTAGCGGGCCTCCAAGAGACCCAGTACTTC
TRBD1 - TRBJ1-1 TRBV19 CASTTTGGTEAFF TGTGCCAGTACCACCACAGGGGGCACTGAAGCTTTCTTT
- - TRBJ1-6 TRBV6-5 CASSPYDNSPLHF TGTGCCAGCAGTCCCTATGATAATTCACCCCTCCACTTT
- - TRBJ1-2 TRBV7-2 CASSLQVDGYTF TGTGCCAGCAGCTTGCAAGTAGATGGCTACACCTTC
TRBD1 - TRBJ1-3 TRBV5-6 CASSLPRQGAGNTIYF TGTGCCAGCAGCTTGCCCCGACAGGGGGCTGGAAACACCATATATTTT
TRBD1 - TRBJ1-6 TRBV14 CASSRQGRSPLHF TGTGCCAGCAGCCGACAGGGTCGTTCACCCCTCCACTTT
TRBD1 - TRBJ2-7 TRBV6-1 CASSEDRYYYEQYF TGTGCCAGCAGTGAGGACAGGTATTACTACGAGCAGTACTTC
TRBD2 - TRBJ2-5 TRBV4-1 CASSQEGDSSGGAVETQYF TGCGCCAGCAGCCAAGAGGGAGACTCTAGCGGGGGGGCCGTTGAGACCCAGTACTTC
TRBD2 - TRBJ2-5 TRBV7-9 CASSLGGGAGETQYF TGTGCCAGCAGCTTAGGCGGGGGGGCCGGGGAGACCCAGTACTTC